This entry concerns a single TCR beta chain. Antigen: not known. Uncontrolled infection, other autoimmune disease, pregnancy or lactation disqualified patients from enrolment. Diagnoses were established using clinical symptoms, serum thyroxine and TRAb, thyroid ultrasound and orbital computed tomography. The data stem from a study of T cells in Graves' hyperthyroidism and ophthalmopathy. General study results and limits: Most thyroid clonotypes with frequency above 0.001 were detected in blood.

This CDR3 has 13 amino acids. CDR1 SQVTM and CDR2 ANQGSEA come from the germline V gene. V lost 3 bases to trimming and J lost 5 bases; unmatched junction nucleotides: 4. Amplified regions were TCR beta CDR3 sequences from RNA transcripts. With the HTBI primer set, the TCR CDR3 went through a first round of RT-PCR. TCRdb ran MiXCR on the multiplex PCR reads and lists one entry per CDR3 protein. The sample records 480,000 or so distinct CDR3 sequences, 46% being singletons. This TCR was sampled from an adult woman with Graves' disease, either hyperthyroidism or ophthalmopathy (not recorded which). J is TRBJ1-2 and V is TRBV29-1; the match to TRBD1 covers 9 bases. What was sequenced was peripheral blood or thyroid tissue (not recorded which). This CDR3 reads CSVDTGGLYGYTF. In DNA form, the CDR3 reads TGCAGCGTTGACACAGGGGGCCTTTATGGCTACACCTTC.